One T cell receptor beta chain is described in this entry. Its antigen is still unknown. The source of the sample is a study of T cell responses to AZD1222 COVID-19 vaccine. Study context: Recipients boosted at about 4 weeks or about 12 weeks are pooled.

The protocol was immunoSEQ multiplex PCR, while the TCRdb copy is restricted to in-frame clones and leaves out a portion. The sample holds approximately 160,000 clones, around nine tenths seen once. The CDR3 runs to 13 residues. CDR1 and CDR2 from the germline V gene are MGHDK and SYGVNS. V lost 5 bases, J lost 6 bases, and 12 bases lay in between. Study-level findings and limits: Spike-specific TCR breadth and depth grew following two AZD1222 doses.

This rearrangement joins TRBV25-1 to TRBJ2-3; the D is unclear. The TCR originated in an adult in good health. Sequencing used peripheral blood, obtained on day 0 of AZD1222 vaccination. The CDR3 reads CASSSELRDTQYF. The CDR3 DNA is TGTGCCAGCAGTAGCGAGCTACGTGATACGCAGTATTTT.